These 9 T cell receptor beta chains share one sample of origin, sequenced in a study of T cells in localized non-small cell lung cancer. Clones were read by immunoSEQ multiplex PCR, and TCRdb kept only the in-frame ones, dropping some. The repertoire has some 52,000 clones, around three quarters of them found once; the top ten carry about 4.5%. The source was PBMCs, collected before any cancer treatment. The receptors were gathered from a woman aged 40-75 years with stage II lung adenocarcinoma.

The chain links TRBV6-6 to TRBJ1-5; no definite D call. Germline V gene data show CDR1 as MNHNY and CDR2 as SVGAGI (reference sequence). The CDR3 is 14 amino acids. V shed 0 bases and J shed 1 base, with 4 bases lying between them. Here the CDR3 DNA reads TGTGCCAGCAGTTACTCGAGCAGCAATCAGCCCCAGCATTTT. Translating gives CASSYSSSNQPQHF.

V and J are TRBV7-2 and TRBJ2-2; D is unresolved. This CDR3 has 17 amino acids. V lost 6 bases, J lost 3 bases, and 20 bases lay in between. Germline lookup yields CDR1 SGHTA and CDR2 FQGNSA. The CDR3 sequence: CASSLGRRSVDTGELFF. The CDR3 bases are TGTGCCAGCAGTCTAGGGCGCCGATCGGTTGACACCGGGGAGCTGTTTTTT.

The chain links TRBV19 to TRBJ2-3; 8 bases line up with TRBD2. V trimming: 5 bases; J trimming: 3 bases; junction bases outside the gene matches: 7. The CDR3 is made up of 15 amino acids. Germline CDR1 LNHDA, CDR2 SQIVND (reference sequence). CDR3 DNA: TGTGCCAGTAGTGGCCCGGGACTAGGGACAGATACGCAGTATTTT. Translated, it gives CASSGPGLGTDTQYF.

The rearrangement joins TRBV5-6 to TRBJ2-2; the match to TRBD2 covers 11 bases. CDR1 is SGHDT, CDR2 YYEEEE, per germline. The CDR3 loop spans 15 amino acids. The ends lost 2 bases at V and 7 bases at J; junction bases unmatched: 4. CDR3: CASSLLAGVDGELFF. The CDR3 region has the DNA TGTGCCAGCAGCTTACTAGCGGGGGTTGACGGGGAGCTGTTTTTT.

About this clone: The same CDR3 arises from other DNA sequences in this sample as well. V gene TRBV7-9 combines with J gene TRBJ2-5; 10 bases map to TRBD2. In germline, CDR1 is SEHNR, CDR2 FQNEAQ (reference sequence). Trimming cost V 5 bases and J 5 bases; bases outside gene matches: 5. This CDR3 is 14 amino acids long. Here the CDR3 reads CASSPSGGGETQYF. The CDR3 DNA reads as TGTGCCAGCAGCCCTAGCGGGGGCGGGGAGACCCAGTACTTC.

The chain carries TRBV18 and TRBJ2-7, with a weak D call TRBD2 (6 bases). Per germline, CDR1 KGHSH and CDR2 LQKENI. The V end was cut by 3 bases, the J end by 2 bases, with 8 bases between. This CDR3 has 13 residues. DNA for the CDR3: TGTGCCAGCTCACCTAGCGGAACCTACGAGCAGTACTTC. Residues: CASSPSGTYEQYF.

The chain has TRBV7-2 and TRBJ1-1; possibly TRBD1 for D (6 bases). Trimming removed 5 bases from V and 3 bases from J, with 19 bases in between. Germline assignment: CDR1 SGHTA and CDR2 FQGNSA. The CDR3 contains 16 residues. As DNA, the CDR3 is TGTGCCAGCAGCCCCTTTGTTGGGGGGGCGGACACTGAAGCTTTCTTT. Its protein product is CASSPFVGGADTEAFF.

This chain uses TRBV9 with TRBJ2-7, with a possible D match to TRBD1 (6 bases). The ends were cut back, 4 bases at V and 4 bases at J, with 9 bases in the middle. Germline CDR1 SGDLS, CDR2 YYNGEE. The CDR3 runs 12 residues. The DNA of the CDR3 is TGTGCCAGCAGCCTCAGGGGATACGAGCAGTACTTC. Translating it yields CASSLRGYEQYF.

This rearrangement joins TRBV5-1 to TRBJ1-4; the D is unclear. V was clipped by 4 bases and J by 8 bases, with 15 bases between them. The germline V gene encodes CDR1 SGHRS and CDR2 YFSETQ. This CDR3 has 14 amino acids. The CDR3 sequence: CASSGEGIYEKLFF. CDR3 DNA sequence: TGCGCCAGCAGCGGTGAAGGAATTTACGAAAAACTGTTTTTT.